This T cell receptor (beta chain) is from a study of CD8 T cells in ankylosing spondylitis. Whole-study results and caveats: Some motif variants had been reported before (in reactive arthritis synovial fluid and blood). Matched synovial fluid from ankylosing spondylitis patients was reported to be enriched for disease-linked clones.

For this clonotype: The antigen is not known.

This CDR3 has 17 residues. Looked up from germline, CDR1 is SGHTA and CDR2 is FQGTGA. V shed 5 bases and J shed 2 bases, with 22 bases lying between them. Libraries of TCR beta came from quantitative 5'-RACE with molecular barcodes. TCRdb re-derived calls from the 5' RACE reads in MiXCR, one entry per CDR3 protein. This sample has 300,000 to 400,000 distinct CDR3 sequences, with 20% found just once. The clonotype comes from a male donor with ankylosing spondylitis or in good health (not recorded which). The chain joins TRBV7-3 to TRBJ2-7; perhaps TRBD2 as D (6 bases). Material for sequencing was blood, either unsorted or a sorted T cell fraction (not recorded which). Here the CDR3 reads CASSHGLECGEAYEQYF. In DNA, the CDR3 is TGTGCCAGCAGCCACGGGTTGGAATGCGGGGAAGCCTACGAGCAGTACTTC.